This T cell receptor (beta chain) stems from a study of neurological immune-mediated disorders. Study context: Of the approximately 35 patients who had multiple sclerosis, around 31 had the relapsing-remitting form and 3 had the secondary progressive form.

TCRdb re-derived calls from the 5' RACE reads in MiXCR, one entry per CDR3 protein. The table records roughly 43,000 distinct CDR3 sequences, about 2% of them present only once. The sample holds many counts of this clonotype. Trimming cost V 5 bases and J 2 bases; bases outside gene matches: 2. This CDR3 has 13 amino acids. The germline CDR1 and CDR2 sequences are SEHNR and FQNEAQ (reference sequence). The source is a woman aged 40 to 50 with multiple sclerosis. The chain has TRBV7-9 and TRBJ1-2; 7 positions match TRBD1. Sequenced: PBMCs. CDR3 DNA: TGTGCCAGCAGCGGGACAGAGAACTATGGCTACACCTTC. Translation gives CASSGTENYGYTF.